A selection of T cell receptor beta chains follows, all from one sample in a study of T cell responses to AZD1222 COVID-19 vaccine. Repertoires were generated with immunoSEQ multiplex PCR, while TCRdb's copy carries only in-frame clones and drops some. The profile shows about 110,000 clones, about 92% of them singletons. The source material was peripheral blood, sampled on day 0 of AZD1222 vaccination. The receptors originated from an adult in good health. Both conserved end residues are part of each CDR3.

V gene,J gene,CDR3 protein
TRBV5-1,TRBJ1-2,CASSSSGMVDGYTF
TRBV19,TRBJ1-1,CASSARPKAFF
TRBV5-1,TRBJ2-5,CASRGRLAGEYETQYF
TRBV19,TRBJ1-6,CASSPSDLDSPLHF
TRBV6-6,TRBJ1-5,CATGEGAVFQPQHF
TRBV7-2,TRBJ2-7,CASSWSGGASYEQYF
TRBV30,TRBJ1-1,CAWSATGNTEAFF
TRBV21-1,TRBJ1-5,CASSRGQVGYSNQPQHF
TRBV5-6,TRBJ1-2,CASSLVGPLGGYTF
TRBV7-3,TRBJ2-5,CASSLVAGVGQETQYF
TRBV2,TRBJ2-5,CAITRDNQETQYF
TRBV3-1/TRBV3-2,TRBJ1-1,CASSQLGSYTEAFF
TRBV29-1,TRBJ2-3,CSHYGAGRSDTQYF
TRBV9,TRBJ2-3,CASSVATGVSTDTQYF
TRBV27,TRBJ2-1,CASSLFARSSWNEQFF
TRBV18,TRBJ2-7,CASSPGKSDRGPTYEQYF
TRBV27,TRBJ1-1,CASSLSAGAPNTEAFF
TRBV19,TRBJ2-2,CASSRQGTAIAGELFF
TRBV11-3,TRBJ1-1,CASSFGINTEAFF
TRBV7-3,TRBJ2-1,CASSPTSGRGNEQFF
TRBV3-1/TRBV3-2,TRBJ2-7,CASSQERNPFYEQYF
TRBV27,TRBJ2-2,CASSPSDRVVNTGELFF
TRBV6-2/TRBV6-3,TRBJ1-5,CASSWQGGNQPQHF
TRBV28,TRBJ1-5,CATLDPNQPQHF
TRBV18,TRBJ2-5,CASSPNRGFETQYF
TRBV13,TRBJ2-1,CASSFSGLAGLINEQFF
TRBV28,TRBJ1-6,CASSLGQRYNSPLHF
TRBV5-6,TRBJ1-1,CASSLGRGVEAFF
TRBV7-2,TRBJ2-5,CASSLGGRGQETQYF
TRBV29-1,TRBJ1-6,CIGTGASPLHF
TRBV5-6,TRBJ1-2,CASSLAGRGGYGYTF
TRBV11-2,TRBJ1-4,CASSLIATNEKLFF
TRBV5-6,TRBJ2-7,CASSLLGGRITYEQYF
TRBV6-6,TRBJ2-4,CASSPQADKNIQYF
TRBV7-2,TRBJ1-1,CASSSGQGNTEAFF
TRBV5-1,TRBJ1-3,CASSLGTVSGNTIYF
TRBV3-1/TRBV3-2,TRBJ2-2,CASSLTTGNRGELFF
TRBV5-1,TRBJ2-5,CASSLGQGQETQYF
TRBV9,TRBJ1-1,CASSVVGGVGTEAFF
TRBV29-1,TRBJ2-5,CSVAKGNFVQETQYF
TRBV27,TRBJ2-2,CASSLSFLGATGELFF
TRBV7-2,TRBJ2-5,CASRIVSGETQYF
TRBV28,TRBJ1-5,CASSHGGENQPQHF
TRBV27,TRBJ1-3,CASRGQSGNTIYF
TRBV6-1,TRBJ2-1,CASSEASGGRDNEQFF
TRBV4-1,TRBJ2-2,CASSQDLLAGGPITGELFF
TRBV7-3,TRBJ1-2,CASSLFQGAGYTF
TRBV30,TRBJ1-1,CAWSTGRTNTEAFF
TRBV3-1/TRBV3-2,TRBJ1-2,CASSPSRGPVDNYGYTF
TRBV30,TRBJ2-2,CAWSITSNGELFF
TRBV5-1,TRBJ1-2,CASSTESHYGYTF
TRBV7-2,TRBJ1-2,CASSLAAGDYGYTF
TRBV24-1,TRBJ1-2,CATSDLTSYGYTF
TRBV15,TRBJ2-1,CATSSLGRDPYNEQFF
TRBV4-2,TRBJ1-5,CASSQDFLGNQPQHF
TRBV2,TRBJ1-4,CASSPGTPRNEKLFF
TRBV19,TRBJ1-5,CASRMGTDSNQPQHF
TRBV4-1,TRBJ1-4,CASSPSHRTRQEKLFF
TRBV3-1/TRBV3-2,TRBJ1-3,CASSQRGVGNTIYF